This TCR beta chain was identified during a study of shared clonotypes between healthy human individuals. Findings of the study overall: The generation probabilities recorded for non-shared clonotypes fell below those of clonotypes shared by all four donors. Naive subsets generally exceeded memory subsets in estimated richness. Sorted-subset sequencing, rarefaction showed, was incomplete despite large depth. Read depth was anticipated to influence clonotype sharing among donors.

This table comes from immunoSEQ multiplex PCR, and its TCRdb copy is limited to in-frame clones, with some not included. Here the sample spans about 1.1 million clones, approximately 75% being singletons. The CDR3 has 14 residues. Per germline, CDR1 MDHEN and CDR2 SYDVKM. V was pared by 3 bases and J by 6 bases, with 5 bases of the junction left unmatched. A word on this clone: Its matching antigen is unknown.

The chain has TRBV28 and TRBJ1-3; TRBD1 matches 7 bases. The TCR was taken from a man aged 18 to 35 in good health. Some clones in this sample may be carry-over from other donors' samples. The sequenced material came from memory CD4+ T cells from PBMCs. Subset denoted: CD45RA-negative fraction. CDR3 in amino acids: CASSLQGDENTIYF. CDR3 DNA sequence: TGTGCCAGCAGTTTGCAGGGGGATGAAAACACCATATATTTT.